The T cell receptor beta chain described here comes from a study of identical twins listed by TCRdb under 2016. Regarding the complete study: TCR alpha and beta repertoires from monozygotic twins, unrelated adults of various ages and cord blood were deep-sequenced to test whether fetal clonotypes persist. Replicate twin experiments were performed at different times using different library preparation protocols to rule out contamination.

Study-level results and caveats: In monozygotic twins, recombination models systematically underestimated out-of-frame TCR alpha sharing, but the models matched the sharing seen between unrelated individuals. Zero-insertion analyses could be partly confounded by invariant T cells such as MAIT and iNKT, although diverse VJ usage argued against such confounding for most clonotypes. Fewer insertions were carried by abundant cord blood beta clonotypes; a weaker similar trend was observed in young adult naive repertoires, while no such trend was observed in memory repertoires. Compared with coincidental sharing between unrelated individuals, out-of-frame TCR alpha sequences shared between twins showed an excess of sequences with low generation probability. Because the same donors could not be followed over many years, the conclusions relied on cross-sectional statistical analysis. The excess sharing between twins in beta out-of-frame sequences was weaker because fewer shared sequences reduced the signal-to-noise ratio.

The library came from 5' RACE. The sequencing machine was an Illumina HiSeq 2000. A universal primer binding site was introduced by template switching, and a unique molecular identifier was present in the final cDNA, enabling accurate counting of TCR cDNA molecules. Specific primers in the conserved constant-segment region were used to synthesize first-strand cDNA for the TCR alpha and beta chains. To control for contamination, every cDNA library carried two barcodes: a SMART-Mk sample barcode plus Illumina barcodes. Two successive PCR steps introduced TruSeq adapter sequences along with Illumina sample barcodes. Sequencing of the TCR alpha and beta cDNA libraries was done on the Illumina HiSeq platform using custom primers. As for the original processing: MiGEC processed the raw reads to extract unique molecular identifiers, while MiXCR was used to determine the CDR3 positions. For each individual, recombination models were inferred using an EM algorithm with the repgenHMM and IGoR tools. Shared clonotypes were analyzed with the tcR package in R, and sharing was normalized by the product of cloneset sizes. To study raw recombination free of thymic and clonal selection effects, out-of-frame nonproductive sequences were analyzed. Using fastp trimming at Q25 and MiXCR clonotype assembly, TCRdb reanalyzed the public sequencing data and kept in-frame beta chains. Here each entry gathers all rows of one CDR3 protein and keeps the most common genes and DNA. TCRdb's processing, not the authors' own work, is the source of the V and J calls. For this sample the table gives more than 1.5 million distinct CDR3 sequences, of which less than 40% were detected only once. The ten largest clonotypes hold about 0.25% of the sample.

In the germline V gene (reference sequence), CDR1 corresponds to DFQATT and CDR2 to SNEGSKA. Its CDR3 holds 12 amino acids, cysteine through phenylalanine. The CDR3 DNA has 36 bases and is translated from base 1. V gives up 0 bases and J gives up 6 bases, and the segment between their germline ends measures 6 bases. This clonotype was observed at least ten times. The antigen this receptor binds is unknown. One base away there is no much larger clone; base qualities are not given. Every donor in the study was a healthy Caucasian. The V and J genes are TRBV20-1 and TRBJ1-5, and perhaps TRBD1 as D gene, on 5 matching bases. The sequence derives from a newborn girl in good health. Sequences were obtained from cord blood. CDR3 protein: CSARDQGQPQHF. The DNA is TGCAGTGCTAGAGATCAGGGTCAGCCCCAGCATTTT.